Each of the 29 T cell receptor beta chains below was sequenced from the same sample in a study of blood T cell repertoires in COVID-19. This table comes from immunoSEQ multiplex PCR, and its TCRdb copy is limited to in-frame clones, with some not included. Of 200,000 to 250,000 clones in the sample, around 81% were seen once. Sequencing used peripheral blood. These receptors all come from a woman aged 70-85 years with acute or convalescent COVID-19.

The J gene is TRBJ2-2, the V gene TRBV5-1; 7 bases fit TRBD1. The germline gives CDR1 SGHRS, CDR2 YFSETQ. The CDR3 is 15 residues long. With V trimmed by 4 bases and J by 6 bases, 9 bases remained unmatched. The CDR3 bases are TGCGCCAGCAGCACTGACAGGGCTGGCGCCGGGGAGCTGTTTTTT. As protein: CASSTDRAGAGELFF.

This sequence joins TRBV9 and TRBJ2-6; TRBD1 might be the D (6 bases). This CDR3 region has 17 residues. CDR1 is SGDLS, CDR2 YYNGEE, per germline. Trimming took off 2 bases at V and 5 bases at J, with 17 bases between the two ends. The DNA for the CDR3 is TGTGCCAGCAGCGTTACAGGGTCCCCGCATAGGGCCAACGTCCTGACTTTC. It encodes CASSVTGSPHRANVLTF.

This chain's CDR3 is CASSMDRVRSNEKLFF. The DNA for the CDR3 is TGTGCCAGCAGTATGGACAGGGTTCGGTCTAATGAAAAACTGTTTTTT. V usage is TRBV27 and J usage is TRBJ1-4; 8 bases are a match to TRBD1. Trimming at V came to 5 bases and at J to 3 bases, leaving 8 bases not matched to a gene. Germline lookup yields CDR1 MNHEY and CDR2 SMNVEV (reference sequence). The CDR3 spans 16 residues.

This clone was detected once. J is TRBJ2-5 and V is TRBV19, with 11 bases aligning to TRBD2. The CDR3 is 14 residues long. The V and J ends lost 4 bases and 9 bases, in that order; junction bases with no gene match: 7. Germline V CDR1 and CDR2: LNHDA, SQIVND (reference sequence). The CDR3: CASSTTSGDGAQYF. The CDR3 DNA sequence: TGTGCCAGTAGTACGACTAGCGGGGATGGGGCCCAGTACTTC.

The chain recombines TRBV15 with TRBJ1-4; 9 bases are a match to TRBD1. The CDR3 extends over 15 amino acids. CDR1 is LNHNV, CDR2 YYDKDF, per germline (reference sequence). V shed 5 bases and J 7 bases; nucleotides not matched to a gene: 8. CDR3 sequence: CATSRKQGAVEKLFF. The DNA of the CDR3 is TGTGCCACCAGCCGTAAACAGGGGGCGGTTGAAAAACTGTTTTTT.

This CDR3 is CASRTTANYGYTF. Here the CDR3 DNA reads TGTGCCAGCAGAACCACAGCTAACTATGGCTACACCTTC. This sequence joins TRBV28 and TRBJ1-2; no clear D. The CDR3 has 13 amino acids. Trimming cost V 6 bases and J 0 bases, with 8 bases left between them. Per germline, CDR1 MDHEN and CDR2 SYDVKM.

This clone was observed once. The V and J genes are TRBV28 and TRBJ1-2; the match to TRBD1 covers 7 bases. The CDR3 has 14 amino acids. The V and J ends lost 5 bases and 0 bases, in that order; junction bases with no gene match: 3. Germline assignment: CDR1 MDHEN and CDR2 SYDVKM. The CDR3 bases are TGTGCCAGCAGTGGACAGGTTTCTAACTATGGCTACACCTTC. Translation gives CASSGQVSNYGYTF.

The CDR3: CASSTTVATNEKLFF. In nucleotides, the CDR3 is TGTGCCAGTAGCACGACAGTGGCAACTAATGAAAAACTGTTTTTT. The J gene is TRBJ1-4, the V gene TRBV19, with a weak D call TRBD1 (5 bases). Per the germline V gene, CDR1 is LNHDA and CDR2 is SQIVND (reference sequence). V was pared by 6 bases and J by 0 bases, with 11 bases between. This CDR3 has 15 residues.

The chain employs TRBV12-2 and TRBJ2-5; TRBD1 was called by the table and not checked on the DNA. TRBV12-2 is a listed pseudogene. There are 16 residues in the CDR3. CDR3 sequence reads: CASRLALIRGPETQYF. CDR3 sequence (DNA): TGTGCAAGTCGCTTAGCGTTGATTAGGGGGCCAGAGACCCAGTACTTC.

V and J are TRBV5-1 and TRBJ1-4; D is unresolved. Between the trimmed V and J ends, which lost 5 bases and 7 bases, there was a span of 12 bases. The CDR3 has 13 residues. CDR1 and CDR2 from the germline V gene are SGHRS and YFSETQ. CDR3 DNA: TGCGCCAGCAGACAGACCGTTGGTGAAAAACTGTTTTTT. Its protein is CASRQTVGEKLFF. Full variable domain (missing parts from reference TRBV5-1 and TRBJ1-4): KAGVTQTPRYLIKTRGQQVTLSCSPISGHRSVSWYQQTPGQGLQFLFEYFSETQRNKGNFPGRFSGRQFSNSRSEMNVSTLELGDSALYLCASRQTVGEKLFFGSGTQLSVL.

The sample holds one count of this clone. The rearrangement links TRBV11-2 to TRBJ2-7; TRBD2 might be the D (6 bases). V lost 1 base and J lost 2, with 21 bases in between. This CDR3 contains 18 residues. In germline, CDR1 is SGHAT, CDR2 FQNNGV. CDR3 DNA: TGTGCCAGCAGCTTAGGTGGGGGGTTACTATACGGCACCTACGAGCAGTACTTC. This translates into CASSLGGGLLYGTYEQYF. The variable domain in full, completed from reference TRBV11-2 and TRBJ2-7, reads EAGVAQSPRYKIIEKRQSVAFWCNPISGHATLYWYQQILGQGPKLLIQFQNNGVVDDSQLPKDRFSAERLKGVDSTLKIQPAKLEDSAVYLCASSLGGGLLYGTYEQYFGPGTRLTVT.

This chain joins TRBV9 and TRBJ2-2; no clear D. Trimming shortened V by 4 bases and J by 2 bases, and 3 bases separated the two germline ends. Germline V CDR1 and CDR2: SGDLS, YYNGEE. This CDR3 is built from 12 residues. The CDR3 DNA reads TGTGCCAGCAGCCCAAACACCGGGGAGCTGTTTTTT. Encoded protein: CASSPNTGELFF.

The chain couples TRBV5-1 to TRBJ2-7; 13 bases align to TRBD2. Germline V gives CDR1 SGHRS, CDR2 YFSETQ. V lost 4 bases and J lost 6; bases outside the gene matches: 7. This CDR3 comprises 15 residues. Written as DNA, the CDR3 is TGCGCCAGCAGCCCGAGGACTAGCGGGAGACTCGAGCAGTACTTC. Encoded protein: CASSPRTSGRLEQYF.

CDR3: CASSARGGETQYF. The CDR3 DNA sequence: TGTGCCAGCAGCGCCCGCGGGGGGGAGACCCAGTACTTC. The rearrangement uses TRBV5-4 and TRBJ2-5; 8 positions agree with TRBD2. The V and J ends lost 4 bases and 5 bases, in that order; junction bases with no gene match: 4. The CDR3 is made up of 13 amino acids. Germline V gene sequence: CDR1 SGHNT, CDR2 YYREEE (reference sequence).

This chain uses TRBV3-1 (or the pseudogene TRBV3-2) with TRBJ2-7, with TRBD2 matching 9 bases. V lost 4 bases to trimming and J lost 1 base; unmatched junction nucleotides: 8. Germline V lookup: CDR1 LGHDT, CDR2 YNNKEL (reference sequence). The CDR3 extends over 16 amino acids. The CDR3 loop is CASSRTSARSSYEQYF. CDR3 nucleotides: TGTGCCAGCAGCCGGACTAGCGCAAGGTCGTCCTACGAGCAGTACTTC.

The rearrangement links TRBV6-1 to TRBJ1-4; D gene unclear. Trimming shortened V by 0 bases and J by 3 bases, and 8 bases separated the two germline ends. The CDR3 has 15 residues. Germline V gene sequence: CDR1 MNHNS, CDR2 SASEGT. CDR3 nucleotide sequence: TGTGCCAGCAGTGAAGCGCCGGGGTCTAATGAAAAACTGTTTTTT. It encodes CASSEAPGSNEKLFF.

V gene TRBV24-1 combines with J gene TRBJ1-3; D remains ambiguous. V was cut by 7 bases and J by 0 bases, with 6 bases left in between. The CDR3 runs 13 residues. Germline assignment: CDR1 KGHDR and CDR2 SFDVKD. CDR3 loop: CATSPSSGNTIYF. The CDR3 bases are TGTGCCACCAGCCCGAGCTCTGGAAACACCATATATTTT.

This chain connects TRBV28 to TRBJ1-2; D perhaps matches TRBD1 (6 bases). Deletions cut 5 bases from V and 3 bases from J, with 16 bases between. The CDR3 is made up of 15 amino acids. Germline loops: CDR1 MDHEN, CDR2 SYDVKM. The CDR3 region is CASSPPLRGHYGYTF. CDR3 sequence (DNA): TGTGCCAGCAGTCCCCCCTTGCGGGGGCACTATGGCTACACCTTC.

The rearrangement links TRBV7-2 to TRBJ2-2; TRBD1 might be the D (5 bases). Trimming shortened V by 1 base and J by 4 bases, and 10 bases separated the two germline ends. This CDR3 contains 15 residues. Germline V gene data show CDR1 as SGHTA and CDR2 as FQGNSA. CDR3 in amino acids: CASSLEGAGTGELFF. DNA of the CDR3: TGTGCCAGCAGCTTAGAAGGGGCTGGCACCGGGGAGCTGTTTTTT.

The genes are TRBV19 and TRBJ2-3; 10 bases fit TRBD2. This CDR3 contains 16 residues. CDR1 and CDR2 (germline): LNHDA, SQIVND (reference sequence). The V and J ends lost 5 bases and 1 base, in that order; junction bases with no gene match: 6. Written as DNA, the CDR3 is TGTGCCAGTAGTGCACCGGGGACTAGCGGCACAGATACGCAGTATTTT. It yields the protein CASSAPGTSGTDTQYF. The full variable domain, in which reference TRBV19 and TRBJ2-3 provide the parts outside the CDR3, is DGGITQSPKYLFRKEGQNVTLSCEQNLNHDAMYWYRQDPGQGLRLIYYSQIVNDFQKGDIAEGYSVSREKKESFPLTVTSAQKNPTAFYLCASSAPGTSGTDTQYFGPGTRLTVL.

The genes are TRBV19 and TRBJ2-2, with D possibly being TRBD2 (5 bases). This CDR3 contains 14 residues. V lost 7 bases and J 1 base, leaving 10 bases between the germline ends. Germline CDR1 and CDR2: LNHDA and SQIVND (reference sequence). CDR3 nucleotides: TGTGCCAGTACTGAGCGGAAGAACACCGGGGAGCTGTTTTTT. It is translated as CASTERKNTGELFF. The full variable domain, in which reference TRBV19 and TRBJ2-2 provide the parts outside the CDR3, is DGGITQSPKYLFRKEGQNVTLSCEQNLNHDAMYWYRQDPGQGLRLIYYSQIVNDFQKGDIAEGYSVSREKKESFPLTVTSAQKNPTAFYLCASTERKNTGELFFGEGSRLTVL.

The chain has TRBV6-5 and TRBJ1-5, with TRBD1 as a possible D gene (5 bases). The V gene's germline CDR1 is MNHEY and CDR2 SVGAGI. The CDR3 consists of 14 residues. Trimming removed 6 bases at V and 6 bases at J, with 15 bases between. The CDR3 nucleotides are TGTGCCAGCAGACCCCAGGGTCTCGGTCAGCCCCAGCATTTT. Translation: CASRPQGLGQPQHF.

The chain is built from TRBV27 and TRBJ2-3; 9 positions agree with TRBD2. The germline gives CDR1 MNHEY, CDR2 SMNVEV (reference sequence). The CDR3 consists of 16 residues. Trimming cost V 0 bases and J 1 base; bases outside gene matches: 2. The DNA of the CDR3 is TGTGCCAGCAGTTTATCGATAGCGGGGGGCACAGATACGCAGTATTTT. It translates to CASSLSIAGGTDTQYF.

CDR3 protein: CASSLDPGYGYTF. Here the CDR3 DNA reads TGTGCCAGCAGCTTAGATCCAGGTTATGGCTACACCTTC. The chain combines TRBV11-2 with TRBJ1-2; unclear D gene. The germline gives CDR1 SGHAT, CDR2 FQNNGV. The V end lost 0 bases, the J end lost 5 bases, and 7 bases lay between the germline ends. The CDR3 consists of 13 residues.

CDR3 residues: CASSGGQPNEKLFF. CDR3 nucleotide sequence: TGTGCCAGCAGTGGGGGACAGCCTAATGAAAAACTGTTTTTT. The chain employs TRBV27 and TRBJ1-4; 7 bases are shared with TRBD1. The CDR3 is made up of 14 amino acids. J lost 3 bases, V lost 5 bases, and 3 bases had no gene match. CDR1 is MNHEY, CDR2 SMNVEV, per germline (reference sequence).

In its sample, this clone was seen once. This chain links TRBV3-1 (or the pseudogene TRBV3-2) with TRBJ1-1; perhaps TRBD1 as D (6 bases). Germline V gene lookup returns CDR1 LGHDT and CDR2 YNNKEL (reference sequence). The ends were cut back, 5 bases at V and 5 bases at J, with 12 bases in the middle. The CDR3 runs 13 residues. In nucleotides, the CDR3 is TGTGCCAGCAGCAACAGGGTAGGGACTGAAGCTTTCTTT. Its protein product is CASSNRVGTEAFF.

This clone appeared a single time. The rearrangement joins TRBV6-6 to TRBJ2-7; 11 bases agree with TRBD1. Germline lookup yields CDR1 MNHNY and CDR2 SVGAGI (reference sequence). This CDR3 is built from 14 residues. V dropped 4 bases and J dropped 7; count of bases not matched to a gene: 6. CDR3 bases: TGTGCCAGCAGTTCGCGGGACAGGGGGTGGGAGCAGTACTTC. It specifies CASSSRDRGWEQYF.

This clone was seen a few times. The chain couples TRBV6-5 to TRBJ2-1; TRBD2 agrees at 12 bases. The V and J ends lost 5 bases and 13 bases, in that order; junction bases with no gene match: 6. The germline V gene encodes CDR1 MNHEY and CDR2 SVGAGI. The CDR3 contains 13 residues. CDR3 protein: CASSLGLAGSQFF. For the CDR3, the DNA is TGTGCCAGCAGTCTCGGACTAGCGGGAAGTCAGTTCTTC.

The chain uses TRBV10-3 and TRBJ2-2; a weak D match, TRBD2 (5 bases). The V and J ends lost 6 bases and 5 bases respectively, with 19 bases between them. CDR3 length equals 16 residues. Germline CDR1 ENHRY, CDR2 SYGVKD. CDR3 protein: CAIRGPARGSTGELFF. In DNA, the CDR3 is TGTGCCATCAGGGGTCCCGCGAGAGGGAGTACCGGGGAGCTGTTTTTT.